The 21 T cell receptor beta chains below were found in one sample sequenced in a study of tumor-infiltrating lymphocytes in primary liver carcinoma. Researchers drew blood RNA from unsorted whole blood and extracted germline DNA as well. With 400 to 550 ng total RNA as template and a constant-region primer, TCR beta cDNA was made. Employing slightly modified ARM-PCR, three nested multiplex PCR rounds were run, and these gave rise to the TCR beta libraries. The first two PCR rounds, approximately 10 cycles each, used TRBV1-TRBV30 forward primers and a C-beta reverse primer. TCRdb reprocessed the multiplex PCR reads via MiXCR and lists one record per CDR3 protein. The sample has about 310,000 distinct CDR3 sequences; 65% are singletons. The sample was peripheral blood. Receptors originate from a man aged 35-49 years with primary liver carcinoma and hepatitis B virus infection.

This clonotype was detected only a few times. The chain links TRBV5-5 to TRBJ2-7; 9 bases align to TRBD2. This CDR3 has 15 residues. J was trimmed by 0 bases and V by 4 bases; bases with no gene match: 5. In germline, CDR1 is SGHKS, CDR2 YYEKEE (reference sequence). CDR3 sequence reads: CASSNRLAASYEQYF. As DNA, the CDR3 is TGTGCCAGCAGCAACCGACTAGCGGCCTCCTACGAGCAGTACTTC.

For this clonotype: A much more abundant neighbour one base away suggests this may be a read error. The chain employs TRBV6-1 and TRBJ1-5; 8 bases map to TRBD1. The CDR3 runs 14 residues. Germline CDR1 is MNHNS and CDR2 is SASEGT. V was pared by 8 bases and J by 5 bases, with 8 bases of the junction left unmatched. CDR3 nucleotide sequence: TGTGCCAGCTGTCAGACAGGGGCGGATCAGCCCCAGCATTTT. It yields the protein CASCQTGADQPQHF.

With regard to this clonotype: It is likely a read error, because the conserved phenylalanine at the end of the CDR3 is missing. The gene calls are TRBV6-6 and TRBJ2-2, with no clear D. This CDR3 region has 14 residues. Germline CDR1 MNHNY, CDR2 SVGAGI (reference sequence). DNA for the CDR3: TGTGTCAGCAGTTACGGAAAGAACACCGGGGAGCTGTTTATT. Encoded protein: CVSSYGKNTGELFI.

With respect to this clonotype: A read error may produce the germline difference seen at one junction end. The CDR3 sequence is CATSDSGTSGYNERFF. The CDR3 DNA follows: TGTGCCACCAGTGATTCCGGGACTAGCGGTTACAATGAGCGGTTCTTC. J is TRBJ2-1 and V is TRBV24-1; TRBD2 agrees at 11 bases. The V gene's germline CDR1 is KGHDR and CDR2 SFDVKD. This CDR3 is built from 16 residues.

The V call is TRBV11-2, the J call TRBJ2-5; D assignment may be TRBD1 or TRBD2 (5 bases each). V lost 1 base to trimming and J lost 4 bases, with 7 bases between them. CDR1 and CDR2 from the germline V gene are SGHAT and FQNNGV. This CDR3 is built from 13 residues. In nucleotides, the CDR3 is TGTGCCAGCAGCTTAGCAGGGAGAGAGACCCAGTACTTC. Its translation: CASSLAGRETQYF.

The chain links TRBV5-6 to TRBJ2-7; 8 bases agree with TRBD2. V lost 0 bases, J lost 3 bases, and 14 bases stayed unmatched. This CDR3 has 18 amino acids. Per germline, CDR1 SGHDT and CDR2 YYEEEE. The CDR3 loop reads CASSLGGAGGATFYEQYF. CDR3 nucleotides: TGTGCCAGCAGCTTGGGCGGGGCGGGAGGAGCTACCTTCTACGAGCAGTACTTC.

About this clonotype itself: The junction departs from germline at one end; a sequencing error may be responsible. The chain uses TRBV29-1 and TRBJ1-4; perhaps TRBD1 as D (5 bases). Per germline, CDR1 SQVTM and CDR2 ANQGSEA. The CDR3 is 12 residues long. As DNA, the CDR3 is TGCAGCGGTGGGGGGGGGAATGAAGAACTGTTTTTT. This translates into CSGGGGNEELFF.

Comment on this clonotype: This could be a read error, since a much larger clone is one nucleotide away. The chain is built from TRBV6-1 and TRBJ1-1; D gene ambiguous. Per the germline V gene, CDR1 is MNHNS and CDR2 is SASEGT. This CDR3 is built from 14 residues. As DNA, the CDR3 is TGTGCCACCGGCTCGGGATCAGCGATCACTGAAGCTTCCTTT. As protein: CATGSGSAITEASF.

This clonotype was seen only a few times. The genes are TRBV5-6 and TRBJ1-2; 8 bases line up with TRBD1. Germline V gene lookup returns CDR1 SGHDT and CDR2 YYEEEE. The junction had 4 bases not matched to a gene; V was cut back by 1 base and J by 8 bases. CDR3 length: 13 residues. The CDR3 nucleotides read TGTGCCAGCAGCTTGTTGGACAGGGACGGCTACACCTTC. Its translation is CASSLLDRDGYTF.

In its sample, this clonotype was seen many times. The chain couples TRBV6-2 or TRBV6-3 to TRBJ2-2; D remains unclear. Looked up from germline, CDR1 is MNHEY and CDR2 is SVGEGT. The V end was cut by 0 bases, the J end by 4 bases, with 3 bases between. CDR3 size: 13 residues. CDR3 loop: CASSYSATGELFF. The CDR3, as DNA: TGTGCCAGCAGTTACTCGGCCACCGGGGAGCTGTTTTTT.

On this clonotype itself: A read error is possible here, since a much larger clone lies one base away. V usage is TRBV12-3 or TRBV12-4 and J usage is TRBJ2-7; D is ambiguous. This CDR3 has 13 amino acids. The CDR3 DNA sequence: TGTGCCAACAGTTTCCGACGGGCCTACGAGCAGTACTTC. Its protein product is CANSFRRAYEQYF.

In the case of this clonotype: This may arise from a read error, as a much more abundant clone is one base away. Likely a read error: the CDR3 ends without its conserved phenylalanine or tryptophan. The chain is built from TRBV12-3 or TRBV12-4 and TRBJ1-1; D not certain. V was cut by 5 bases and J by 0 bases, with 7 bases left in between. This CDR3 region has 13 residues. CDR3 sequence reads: CASSPHMNTEAFS. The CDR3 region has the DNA TGTGCCAGCAGTCCCCATATGAACACTGAAGCTTTCTCT.

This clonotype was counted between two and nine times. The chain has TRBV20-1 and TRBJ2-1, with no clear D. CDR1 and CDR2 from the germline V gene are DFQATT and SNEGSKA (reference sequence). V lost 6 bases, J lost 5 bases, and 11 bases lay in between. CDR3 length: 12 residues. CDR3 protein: CSAPFKNNEQFF. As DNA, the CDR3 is TGCAGTGCCCCCTTTAAAAACAATGAGCAGTTCTTC.

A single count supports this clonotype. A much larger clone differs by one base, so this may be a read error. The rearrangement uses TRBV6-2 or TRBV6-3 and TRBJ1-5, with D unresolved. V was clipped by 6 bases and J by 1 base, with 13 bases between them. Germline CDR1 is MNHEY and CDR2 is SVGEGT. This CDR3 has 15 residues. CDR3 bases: TGTGCCAGCAGCCTCATGGTTGCGAGCAATCAGCCCCAGCATTTT. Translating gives CASSLMVASNQPQHF.

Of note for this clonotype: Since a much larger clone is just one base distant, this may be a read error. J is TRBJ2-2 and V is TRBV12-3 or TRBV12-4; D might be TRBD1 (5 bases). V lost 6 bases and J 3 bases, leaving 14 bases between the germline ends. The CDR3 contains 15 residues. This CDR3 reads CASRGQWIYTGELFF. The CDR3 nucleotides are TGTGCCAGCAGGGGGCAGTGGATTTACACCGGGGAGCTGTTTTTT.

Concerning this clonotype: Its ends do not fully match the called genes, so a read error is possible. CDR3 loop: CATSFGQGGDTQYF. Here the CDR3 DNA reads TGTGCCACCAGCTTCGGACAGGGGGGAGATACGCAGTATTTT. The chain has TRBV11-2 and TRBJ2-3, with 10 positions matching TRBD1. This CDR3 region has 14 residues. The V gene's germline CDR1 is SGHAT and CDR2 FQNNGV.

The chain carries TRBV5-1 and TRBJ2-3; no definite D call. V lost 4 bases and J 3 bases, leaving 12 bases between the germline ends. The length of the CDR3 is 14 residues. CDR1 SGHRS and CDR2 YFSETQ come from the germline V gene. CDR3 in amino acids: CASSPGPETDTQYF. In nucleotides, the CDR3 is TGCGCCAGCAGCCCTGGACCAGAAACAGATACGCAGTATTTT.

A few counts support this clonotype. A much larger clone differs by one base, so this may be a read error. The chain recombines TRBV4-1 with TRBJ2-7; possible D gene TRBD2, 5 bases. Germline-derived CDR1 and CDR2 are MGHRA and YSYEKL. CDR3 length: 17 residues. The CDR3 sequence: CASSQGLRDQSSYEQCF. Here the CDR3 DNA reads TGCGCCAGCAGCCAAGGGTTGAGGGATCAATCCTCCTACGAGCAGTGCTTC.

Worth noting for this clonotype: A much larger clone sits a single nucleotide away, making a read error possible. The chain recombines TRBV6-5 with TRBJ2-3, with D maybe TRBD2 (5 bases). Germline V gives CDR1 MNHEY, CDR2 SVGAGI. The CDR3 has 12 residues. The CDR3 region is CASRAGTDTHYF. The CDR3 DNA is TGTGCCAGCAGGGCGGGCACAGATACGCACTATTTT.

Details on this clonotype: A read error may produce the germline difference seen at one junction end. The CDR3 here is CTSSLKPGLAGGPGELFF. In nucleotides, the CDR3 is TGTACCAGCAGCCTCAAACCAGGACTAGCGGGAGGGCCCGGGGAGCTGTTTTTT. The chain uses TRBV11-1 and TRBJ2-2, with 15 bases that match TRBD2. The CDR3 loop spans 18 amino acids. The germline gives CDR1 SGHAT, CDR2 FQDESV (reference sequence).

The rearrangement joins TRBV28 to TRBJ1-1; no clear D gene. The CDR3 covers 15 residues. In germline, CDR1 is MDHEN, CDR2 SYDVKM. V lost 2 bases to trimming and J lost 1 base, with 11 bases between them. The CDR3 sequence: CASSLVGLSNTEAFF. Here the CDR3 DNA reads TGTGCCAGCAGTTTAGTTGGGTTATCGAACACTGAAGCTTTCTTT.